This T cell receptor beta chain appears in the sequencing data of a study of CD4 T cells in relation to SARS-CoV-2 and coronaviruses. Trimming cost V 0 bases and J 7 bases, with 12 bases left between them. Looked up from germline, CDR1 is WNHNN and CDR2 is SYGVQD (reference sequence). The CDR3 has 15 residues. The repertoire was sequenced with immunoSEQ multiplex PCR; TCRdb's copy has only in-frame clones and lacks some. The sample has about 22,000 clones, 55% to 80% seen once; the top ten hold about 16%. In its sample, this clone was seen a few times. The antigen is not known. Before the COVID-19 pandemic, during about 2011-2019, CD4+ T cells were taken from unexposed donors. After roughly 9 days of culture, CD4+ T cells were isolated.

The source is a human donor in good health. The genes are TRBV10-1 and TRBJ1-4, with D unclear. The sequenced material came from CD4+ T cells from PBMCs, cultured in vitro. CDR3 coding DNA: TGCGCCAGCAGTGAGTCGACGGGCCTTGGTGAAAAACTGTTTTTT. Its protein product is CASSESTGLGEKLFF.